Here is one T cell receptor beta chain with its context. Its matching antigen is unknown. 5'RACE template switching added a universal primer site and UMIs to TCR cDNA. TCRdb reprocessed the 5' RACE reads via MiXCR and lists one record per CDR3 protein. The sample yields roughly 190,000 distinct CDR3 sequences, 8% to 13% seen once. The record originates from a study of T cells after yellow fever vaccination. Study at large: Fractions with few cells were prepared using SMART-Seq v4 Ultra Low Input. Notes on the study in general: Boosting was followed by the reappearance of most primary-vaccination clones (roughly 96% CD4, roughly 90% CD8). One caveat is that FACS-sorted repertoires could contain abundant clonotypes contaminating from the bulk population.

V lost 6 bases, J lost 2 bases, and 20 bases lay in between. In germline, CDR1 is MNHNS, CDR2 SASEGT. This CDR3 has 16 amino acids. The chain carries TRBV6-1 and TRBJ2-7, with D perhaps given as TRBD1 or TRBD2 (5 bases each). Sample: CD8+ T cells sorted from PBMCs, taken 15 days after the yellow fever booster vaccination. The source is a man in his late teens or twenties who received the YFV17D yellow fever vaccine. CDR3 sequence reads: CASRKGTQALAYEQYV. The CDR3 nucleotides are TGTGCCAGCAGGAAAGGGACGCAGGCCTTGGCCTACGAGCAGTACGTC.